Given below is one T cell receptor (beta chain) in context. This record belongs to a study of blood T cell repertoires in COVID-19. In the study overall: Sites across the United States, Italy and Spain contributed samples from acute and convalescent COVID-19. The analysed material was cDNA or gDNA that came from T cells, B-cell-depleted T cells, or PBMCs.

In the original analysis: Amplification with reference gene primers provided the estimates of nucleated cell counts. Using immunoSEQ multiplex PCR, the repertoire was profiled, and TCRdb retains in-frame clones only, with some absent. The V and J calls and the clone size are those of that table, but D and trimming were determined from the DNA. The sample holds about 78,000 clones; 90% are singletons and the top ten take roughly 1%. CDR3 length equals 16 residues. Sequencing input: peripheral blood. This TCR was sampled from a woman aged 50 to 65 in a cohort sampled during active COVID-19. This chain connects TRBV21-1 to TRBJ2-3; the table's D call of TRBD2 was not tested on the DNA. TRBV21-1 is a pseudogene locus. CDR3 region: CASSKVGTSGSDTQYF. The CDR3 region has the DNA TGTGCCAGCAGCAAAGTAGGGACTAGCGGGTCAGATACGCAGTATTTT.